What follows are 10 T cell receptor beta chains derived from one specimen sequenced in a study of T cells after yellow fever vaccination. TCRdb reanalysed the 5' RACE reads using MiXCR and keeps one entry per CDR3 protein. The sample carries under 400,000 distinct CDR3 sequences, around 13% recorded once. The specimen comprised CD4+ T cells sorted from PBMCs, sampled 15 days after the yellow fever booster vaccination. These receptors were collected from a man between 18 and 35 years old who received the YFV17D yellow fever vaccine.

This clonotype was detected only a few times. V usage is TRBV6-5 and J usage is TRBJ1-2; 9 bases are a match to TRBD1. CDR3 size: 15 residues. In germline, CDR1 is MNHEY, CDR2 SVGAGI. The V gene end was trimmed by 6 bases and the J gene end by 7 bases; junction bases not matched to a gene: 12. The CDR3, as DNA: TGTGCCAGCAGAACACAGGGGGCGCGAAGCAGTGGCTACACCTTC. Residues: CASRTQGARSSGYTF.

CDR3: CASSPVIGRGYTF. The CDR3 DNA follows: TGTGCCAGCAGCCCCGTGATCGGGAGGGGCTACACCTTC. J is TRBJ1-2 and V is TRBV7-2, with D unclear. The germline V gene has CDR1 SGHTA and CDR2 FQGNSA. This CDR3 is built from 13 residues. V was cut by 5 bases and J by 8 bases, with 15 bases left in between.

The chain carries TRBV5-1 and TRBJ2-5; 8 bases align to TRBD1. This CDR3 comprises 16 residues. V trimming: 0 bases; J trimming: 0 bases; junction bases outside the gene matches: 4. The germline V gene encodes CDR1 SGHRS and CDR2 YFSETQ. The CDR3 here is CASSLGLTGDQETQYF. The CDR3 bases are TGCGCCAGCAGCTTGGGGCTGACAGGGGACCAAGAGACCCAGTACTTC.

The chain couples TRBV20-1 to TRBJ2-1; 10 bases fit TRBD2. CDR1 is DFQATT and CDR2 is SNEGSKA in the germline V gene (reference sequence). The J segment lost 10 bases and the V segment lost 3 bases, leaving 9 bases of the junction unmatched. The CDR3 consists of 14 residues. The CDR3 DNA follows: TGCAGTGCTAGTGGCAGCGGGGGGGCCTCGGAGCAGTTCTTC. This codes for CSASGSGGASEQFF.

This clonotype was counted a few times. The V call is TRBV4-2, the J call TRBJ2-3; D may be TRBD1 (5 bases). With 2 bases removed from V and 5 bases from J, the gap between germline ends came to 11 bases. Germline V gene sequence: CDR1 LGHNA, CDR2 YNFKEQ. This CDR3 contains 14 residues. The CDR3 DNA reads TGTGCCAGCAGCCAAAGAAGACAGTTAGATACGCAGTATTTT. Amino acids: CASSQRRQLDTQYF.

The chain carries TRBV11-1 and TRBJ1-1, with TRBD1 matching 10 bases. CDR3 size: 16 residues. Looked up from germline, CDR1 is SGHAT and CDR2 is FQDESV (reference sequence). The V and J ends lost 5 bases and 6 bases, in that order; junction bases with no gene match: 12. CDR3 protein: CASSPGQGVLGAEAFF. The CDR3 DNA is TGTGCCAGCAGCCCCGGACAGGGGGTCCTGGGTGCTGAAGCTTTCTTT. The full variable domain, with the rest looked up from reference TRBV11-1 and TRBJ1-1, is EAEVAQSPRYKITEKSQAVAFWCDPISGHATLYWYRQILGQGPELLVQFQDESVVDDSQLPKDRFSAERLKGVDSTLKIQPAELGDSAMYLCASSPGQGVLGAEAFFGQGTRLTVV.

The genes are TRBV29-1 and TRBJ2-5, with D possibly being TRBD1 or TRBD2 (6 bases each). Between the trimmed V and J ends, which lost 3 bases and 5 bases, there was a span of 13 bases. CDR3 length: 13 amino acids. CDR1 SQVTM and CDR2 ANQGSEA come from the germline V gene. CDR3 nucleotides: TGCAGCGTTGAGGGGGGACACGGGGAGACCCAGTACTTC. It specifies CSVEGGHGETQYF.

This clonotype showed up just once. The chain has TRBV2 and TRBJ2-5; D tentatively reads TRBD1 or TRBD2 (5 bases each). V was cut by 4 bases and J by 3 bases, with 9 bases left in between. Germline CDR1 is SNHLY and CDR2 is FYNNEI. The CDR3 spans 13 residues. This chain's CDR3 is CASSVEGKETQYF. The CDR3 DNA sequence: TGTGCCAGCAGTGTAGAGGGGAAAGAGACCCAGTACTTC.

This clonotype was observed a handful of times. The gene calls are TRBV19 and TRBJ1-5; D remains unclear. In germline, CDR1 is LNHDA, CDR2 SQIVND (reference sequence). V lost 6 bases and J lost 0, with 21 bases in between. This CDR3 comprises 18 residues. The CDR3 DNA is TGTGCCAGTAGGTCCCAAAGGAGCTACAGTTATAGCAATCAGCCCCAGCATTTT. It is translated as CASRSQRSYSYSNQPQHF.

This clonotype has just a few counts. This CDR3 is CSASGGSETQYF. The DNA for the CDR3 is TGCAGTGCTTCTGGGGGCAGCGAGACCCAGTACTTC. The chain employs TRBV20-1 and TRBJ2-5; a possible D gene is TRBD1 (6 bases). This CDR3 comprises 12 residues. Between the trimmed V and J ends, which lost 5 bases and 5 bases, there was a span of 12 bases. CDR1 is DFQATT, CDR2 SNEGSKA, per germline (reference sequence).